This TCR beta chain is from a study of coeliac disease. Clones were read by immunoSEQ multiplex PCR, and TCRdb kept only the in-frame ones, dropping some. This sample has 6,000 to 8,000 clones, with around two thirds found just once. Study results and limitations: Most TRB amino acid sequences occurred in only one sample.

This clone was seen a handful of times. Its target is not known. Input material: lamina propria lymphocytes from the gut. The sequence was collected from a man aged 25 to 40 with celiac disease.

The CDR3 is CANQQGYGYTF. In DNA form, the CDR3 reads TGTGCCAACCAACAGGGCTATGGCTACACCTTC. The gene calls are TRBV6-1 and TRBJ1-2, with D possibly being TRBD1 (6 bases). The CDR3 is 11 residues long. CDR1 is MNHNS, CDR2 SASEGT, per germline. Between the trimmed V and J ends, which lost 10 bases and 4 bases, there was a span of 10 bases.